This T cell receptor (beta chain) was observed in a study of T cell responses to AZD1222 COVID-19 vaccine. The assay was immunoSEQ multiplex PCR, and TCRdb's table has in-frame clones only and misses some. Here the sample spans about 100,000 clones, roughly 90% being singletons. This clone appeared a few times. The receptor was isolated from an adult in good health. Specimen: peripheral blood, collected on day 0 of AZD1222 vaccination.

CDR3 protein: CASSQEGLAGSYNEQFF. CDR3 coding DNA: TGTGCCAGCAGCCAAGAGGGACTAGCGGGCTCCTACAATGAGCAGTTCTTC. The rearrangement links TRBV3-1 (or the pseudogene TRBV3-2) to TRBJ2-1; 12 positions agree with TRBD2. Trimming took 0 bases from V and 0 from J; bases not matched to a gene: 0. The CDR3 has 17 amino acids. CDR1 and CDR2 (germline): LGHDT, YNNKEL (reference sequence).